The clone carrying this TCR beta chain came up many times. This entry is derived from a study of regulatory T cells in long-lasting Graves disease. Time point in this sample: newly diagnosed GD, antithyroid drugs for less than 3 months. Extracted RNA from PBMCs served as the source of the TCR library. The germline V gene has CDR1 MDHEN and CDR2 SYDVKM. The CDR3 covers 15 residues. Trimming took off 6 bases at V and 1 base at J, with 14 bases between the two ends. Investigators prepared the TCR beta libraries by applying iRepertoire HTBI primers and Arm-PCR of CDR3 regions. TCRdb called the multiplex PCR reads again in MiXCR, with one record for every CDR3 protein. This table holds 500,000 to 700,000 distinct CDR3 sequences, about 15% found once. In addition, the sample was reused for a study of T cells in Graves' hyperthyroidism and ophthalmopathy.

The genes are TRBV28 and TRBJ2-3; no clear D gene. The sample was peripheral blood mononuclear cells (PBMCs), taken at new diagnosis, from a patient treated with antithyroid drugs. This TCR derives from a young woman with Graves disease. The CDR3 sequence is CASRDSKDRTDTQYF. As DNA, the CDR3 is TGTGCCAGCAGGGATAGCAAGGACCGCACAGATACGCAGTATTTT.